The 28 T cell receptor beta chains given below trace back to one sample, sequenced in a study of CD8 T cells in Susac syndrome. Reverse transcription of 0.5 to 1 ug RNA was performed with random hexamers. TCRdb reanalysed the immunoSEQ multiplex PCR reads using MiXCR and keeps one entry per CDR3 protein. This sample yields approximately 200,000 distinct CDR3 sequences, of which 80% to 95% are seen a single time; less than 0.15% belongs to the top ten. The source material was CD8+ T cells from PBMCs. The receptor set was obtained from a human donor with multiple sclerosis.

This clonotype was found a few times. The chain is built from TRBV30 and TRBJ2-3; D is undetermined. Trimming removed 2 bases at V and 2 bases at J, with 8 bases between. Germline V gene sequence: CDR1 GTSNPN, CDR2 SVGIG (reference sequence). This CDR3 is built from 13 residues. CDR3 in amino acids: CAWSPGPTDTQYF. The CDR3 DNA is TGTGCCTGGAGTCCGGGCCCCACAGATACGCAGTATTTT.

V and J are TRBV27 and TRBJ2-7, with 8 bases that match TRBD1. Trimming cost V 6 bases and J 0 bases; bases outside gene matches: 4. The CDR3 totals 14 residues. Germline V gene sequence: CDR1 MNHEY, CDR2 SMNVEV (reference sequence). CDR3 protein: CASRDGTGSYEQYF. In DNA, the CDR3 is TGTGCCAGCAGGGACGGGACAGGCTCCTACGAGCAGTACTTC.

The gene calls are TRBV19 and TRBJ2-3, with D hard to call. Trimming left V 7 bases short and J 4 bases short, with 18 bases between. In germline, CDR1 is LNHDA, CDR2 SQIVND (reference sequence). The CDR3 runs to 15 residues. The CDR3 DNA is TGTGCCAGTATGGAGCGTGGGTCGTTCGCAGATACGCAGTATTTT. Translated: CASMERGSFADTQYF.

The genes are TRBV20-1 and TRBJ2-1; TRBD2 matches 12 bases. The V segment lost 5 bases and the J segment 4 bases; nucleotides outside the gene matches: 3. Germline V gene data show CDR1 as DFQATT and CDR2 as SNEGSKA (reference sequence). The CDR3 covers 14 residues. This CDR3 reads CSAPGTSGYNEQFF. In DNA, the CDR3 is TGCAGTGCTCCCGGGACTAGCGGGTACAATGAGCAGTTCTTC.

This clonotype was observed a handful of times. The chain joins TRBV25-1 to TRBJ2-6; perhaps TRBD1 as D (6 bases). V was cut by 4 bases and J by 0 bases, with 13 bases left in between. Germline CDR1 reads MGHDK; CDR2 reads SYGVNS. The CDR3 has 17 amino acids. This CDR3 is CASSGYRGSSGANVLTF. For the CDR3, the DNA is TGTGCCAGCAGTGGGTATAGGGGGAGCTCTGGGGCCAACGTCCTGACTTTC.

This clonotype has only one observation. J is TRBJ2-7 and V is TRBV7-6; TRBD1 matches at 8 bases. The CDR3 covers 18 residues. CDR1 is SGHVS, CDR2 FNYEAQ, per germline. J lost 0 bases, V lost 3 bases, and 13 bases had no gene match. CDR3 sequence reads: CASSFPHNGTGPSYEQYF. The DNA for the CDR3 is TGTGCCAGCAGCTTCCCTCACAACGGGACAGGACCCTCCTACGAGCAGTACTTC.

This chain joins TRBV19 and TRBJ2-3; D is possibly TRBD2 (7 bases). CDR1 is LNHDA, CDR2 SQIVND, per germline (reference sequence). V gave up 0 bases and J gave up 4 bases, with 14 bases separating them. The CDR3 is 16 residues long. CDR3 nucleotides: TGTGCCAGTAGTATAGATCGGGGGGCAGAGGCAGATACGCAGTATTTT. Encoded protein: CASSIDRGAEADTQYF.

The chain employs TRBV5-6 and TRBJ1-1; the D is unclear. Germline assignment: CDR1 SGHDT and CDR2 YYEEEE. Trimming left V 4 bases short and J 2 bases short, with 12 bases between. The CDR3 contains 14 residues. The CDR3 region is CASSRGLTNTEAFF. For the CDR3, the DNA is TGTGCCAGCAGCCGAGGATTAACTAACACTGAAGCTTTCTTT.

The genes are TRBV12-5 and TRBJ2-1, with 14 bases aligning to TRBD2. This CDR3 comprises 17 residues. Germline-derived CDR1 and CDR2 are LGHNT and FRNRAP. Trimming at V came to 1 base and at J to 6 bases, leaving 5 bases not matched to a gene. The CDR3 nucleotides read TGTGCTAGTGGTTTGGAGGTGACTAGCGGGAGGGCCAATGAGCAGTTCTTC. This codes for CASGLEVTSGRANEQFF. Supplemented by reference TRBV12-5 and TRBJ2-1, the full variable domain reads DARVTQTPRHKVTEMGQEVTMRCQPILGHNTVFWYRQTMMQGLELLAYFRNRAPLDDSGMPKDRFSAEMPDATLATLKIQPSEPRDSAVYFCASGLEVTSGRANEQFFGPGTRLTVL.

This clonotype was seen just once. CDR3: CASRAIREQYF. The CDR3 DNA reads TGTGCCAGCAGGGCAATCCGCGAGCAGTACTTC. V is TRBV2 and J is TRBJ2-7; no definite D call. The CDR3 consists of 11 residues. The germline CDR1 and CDR2 sequences are SNHLY and FYNNEI. Trimming removed 6 bases from V and 6 bases from J, with 9 bases in between. Full variable domain (missing parts from reference TRBV2 and TRBJ2-7): EPEVTQTPSHQVTQMGQEVILRCVPISNHLYFYWYRQILGQKVEFLVSFYNNEISEKSEIFDDQFSVERPDGSNFTLKIRSTKLEDSAMYFCASRAIREQYFGPGTRLTVT.

This clonotype appeared once. This chain links TRBV9 with TRBJ1-3; D not resolved. CDR1 is SGDLS, CDR2 YYNGEE, per germline. V dropped 0 bases and J dropped 8 bases, with 6 bases sitting between them. The CDR3 totals 12 residues. The DNA of the CDR3 is TGTGCCAGCAGCGTAGTAGACGACACCATATATTTT. This codes for CASSVVDDTIYF.

The chain employs TRBV9 and TRBJ2-1; 8 nucleotides line up with TRBD1. The length of the CDR3 is 15 residues. The germline CDR1 and CDR2 sequences are SGDLS and YYNGEE. The trim removed 5 bases at V and 3 bases at J, leaving 7 bases unmatched. The DNA for the CDR3 is TGTGCCAGCAGGGAAAGCGGACAGGGCTACAATGAGCAGTTCTTC. Translated, it gives CASRESGQGYNEQFF.

The rearrangement uses TRBV6-6 and TRBJ1-1; the match to TRBD1 covers 7 bases. CDR3 length: 15 amino acids. Germline V gene lookup returns CDR1 MNHNY and CDR2 SVGAGI (reference sequence). The V segment lost 6 bases and the J segment 1 base; nucleotides outside the gene matches: 8. Here the CDR3 DNA reads TGTGCCAGCAGCTCACTACAGGGGACGAACACTGAAGCTTTCTTT. Protein product: CASSSLQGTNTEAFF.

This clonotype showed up just once. The chain employs TRBV5-4 and TRBJ2-1; 8 bases are a match to TRBD2. The CDR3 has 17 residues. Looked up from germline, CDR1 is SGHNT and CDR2 is YYREEE (reference sequence). V lost 2 bases and J lost 6; bases outside the gene matches: 13. CDR3 sequence: CASSFLGITGGFNEQFF. In DNA form, the CDR3 reads TGTGCCAGCAGCTTTTTAGGGATAACGGGGGGGTTCAATGAGCAGTTCTTC.

This clonotype occurred a few times. This chain links TRBV27 with TRBJ2-7, with D hard to call. Germline values: CDR1 MNHEY, CDR2 SMNVEV (reference sequence). The germline V and J ends were trimmed by 3 bases and 6 bases, with 6 bases remaining between them. This CDR3 has 11 residues. The CDR3 DNA follows: TGTGCCAGCAGTTTCGCCGGCGAGCAGTACTTC. Protein product: CASSFAGEQYF.

The chain carries TRBV2 and TRBJ1-6; maybe TRBD1 (6 bases). The V gene lost 1 base and the J gene lost 10 bases, with 14 bases spanning the gap. Germline V gives CDR1 SNHLY, CDR2 FYNNEI. This CDR3 has 15 residues. CDR3: CASSEGDIFNSPLHF. The CDR3 nucleotides read TGTGCCAGCAGTGAAGGGGACATTTTTAACTCACCCCTCCACTTT.

A few counts support this clonotype. The V call is TRBV7-8, the J call TRBJ2-7, with 7 bases matching TRBD1. Trimming removed 5 bases from V and 5 bases from J; junction bases left unmatched: 12. This CDR3 is 15 amino acids long. CDR1 is SGHVS, CDR2 FQNEAQ, per germline. CDR3 protein: CASSEARGPGDEQYF. CDR3 DNA sequence: TGTGCCAGCAGCGAGGCGAGGGGGCCAGGCGACGAGCAGTACTTC.

The rearrangement links TRBV9 to TRBJ2-1, with unresolved D. The V and J ends lost 9 bases and 4 bases respectively, with 8 bases between them. CDR3 length: 11 residues. Germline-derived CDR1 and CDR2 are SGDLS and YYNGEE. CDR3 DNA sequence: TGTGCCACCCATCCTTACAATGAGCAGTTCTTC. It is translated as CATHPYNEQFF.

This rearrangement joins TRBV12-3 or TRBV12-4 to TRBJ1-5, with D maybe TRBD1 (5 bases). Trimming removed 5 bases from V and 8 bases from J, with 19 bases in between. This CDR3 is built from 15 residues. CDR3 in DNA: TGTGCCAGCAGTGTTGCAGGACCTTGGGGGGAGCCCCAGCATTTT. Protein: CASSVAGPWGEPQHF.

The chain combines TRBV5-6 with TRBJ2-1, with D tentatively TRBD2 (6 bases). CDR3 length equals 14 residues. V was clipped by 4 bases and J by 4 bases, with 12 bases between them. The germline V gene encodes CDR1 SGHDT and CDR2 YYEEEE. The CDR3 nucleotides are TGTGCCAGCAGCGCGGGACTGGCGTACAATGAGCAGTTCTTC. It encodes CASSAGLAYNEQFF.

V is TRBV7-9 and J is TRBJ2-7, with unresolved D. The ends were cut back, 4 bases at V and 5 bases at J, with 9 bases in the middle. The germline CDR1 and CDR2 sequences are SEHNR and FQNEAQ (reference sequence). This CDR3 is built from 12 residues. The CDR3 nucleotides read TGTGCCAGCAGCTCCCTCGCCCACGAGCAGTACTTC. Translating gives CASSSLAHEQYF.

The chain employs TRBV7-9 and TRBJ2-1; 9 bases map to TRBD2. The CDR3 is 19 residues long. In germline, CDR1 is SEHNR, CDR2 FQNEAQ (reference sequence). The V segment lost 0 bases and the J segment 3 bases; nucleotides outside the gene matches: 12. For the CDR3, the DNA is TGTGCCAGCAGCTTAGCGGTCCAAGGGCGGGAGGGTGTCTACAATGAGCAGTTCTTC. Translated, it gives CASSLAVQGREGVYNEQFF.

In its sample, this clonotype was seen once. The gene calls are TRBV11-2 and TRBJ2-1, with D possibly being TRBD2 (5 bases). The CDR3 is made up of 16 amino acids. Germline V gene sequence: CDR1 SGHAT, CDR2 FQNNGV. Trimming stripped 5 bases from V and 3 bases from J, with 17 bases between. The DNA for the CDR3 is TGTGCCAGCAGCGGGGAGCCGCTAGCTGGCTACAATGAGCAGTTCTTC. It codes for CASSGEPLAGYNEQFF.

The CDR3 DNA reads TGTGCCAGCAGTGCCGTAGCGGGGGGCGGCTACGAGCAGTACTTC. Translated: CASSAVAGGGYEQYF. The chain uses TRBV2 and TRBJ2-7, with 10 bases matching TRBD2. V gave up 4 bases and J gave up 3 bases; unmatched junction bases: 6. CDR1 and CDR2 from the germline V gene are SNHLY and FYNNEI. The CDR3 runs to 15 residues. Combining the CDR3 with reference TRBV2 and TRBJ2-7 gives the whole variable domain EPEVTQTPSHQVTQMGQEVILRCVPISNHLYFYWYRQILGQKVEFLVSFYNNEISEKSEIFDDQFSVERPDGSNFTLKIRSTKLEDSAMYFCASSAVAGGGYEQYFGPGTRLTVT.

The chain couples TRBV29-1 to TRBJ1-2, with 7 positions matching TRBD1. The CDR3 loop spans 11 amino acids. The V gene end was trimmed by 4 bases and the J gene end by 7 bases; junction bases not matched to a gene: 3. Looked up from germline, CDR1 is SQVTM and CDR2 is ANQGSEA. CDR3 DNA sequence: TGCAGCGTTGGACAGGGCCCTGGCTACACCTTC. As protein: CSVGQGPGYTF.

Written as DNA, the CDR3 is TGTGCCAGCAGCCCCGGGGCGACTGGGTCACCCCTCCACTTT. Encoded protein: CASSPGATGSPLHF. This rearrangement joins TRBV13 to TRBJ1-6; D may be TRBD1 (5 bases). The CDR3 is 14 residues long. The V gene lost 5 bases and the J gene lost 10 bases, with 15 bases spanning the gap. Germline V lookup: CDR1 PRHDT, CDR2 FYEKMQ (reference sequence).

This clonotype has just one count. The chain couples TRBV19 to TRBJ2-7; TRBD2 agrees at 9 bases. The CDR3 sequence is 15 residues long. Germline trimming cut 5 bases from V and 4 bases from J; bases unmatched to any gene: 9. Germline V CDR1 and CDR2: LNHDA, SQIVND (reference sequence). CDR3 DNA: TGTGCCAGTAGTCTCTTAGCGGGAGCGGAGTACGAGCAGTACTTC. Protein sequence: CASSLLAGAEYEQYF.

The chain couples TRBV2 to TRBJ2-1; 10 bases agree with TRBD2. V was clipped by 7 bases and J by 5 bases; unmatched bases: 5. Germline CDR1 SNHLY, CDR2 FYNNEI. The CDR3 runs 14 residues. In DNA, the CDR3 is TGTGCCAGCATAGAGCGGGAGGGGCACAATGAGCAGTTCTTC. It translates to CASIEREGHNEQFF. The variable domain in full, completed from reference TRBV2 and TRBJ2-1, reads EPEVTQTPSHQVTQMGQEVILRCVPISNHLYFYWYRQILGQKVEFLVSFYNNEISEKSEIFDDQFSVERPDGSNFTLKIRSTKLEDSAMYFCASIEREGHNEQFFGPGTRLTVL.